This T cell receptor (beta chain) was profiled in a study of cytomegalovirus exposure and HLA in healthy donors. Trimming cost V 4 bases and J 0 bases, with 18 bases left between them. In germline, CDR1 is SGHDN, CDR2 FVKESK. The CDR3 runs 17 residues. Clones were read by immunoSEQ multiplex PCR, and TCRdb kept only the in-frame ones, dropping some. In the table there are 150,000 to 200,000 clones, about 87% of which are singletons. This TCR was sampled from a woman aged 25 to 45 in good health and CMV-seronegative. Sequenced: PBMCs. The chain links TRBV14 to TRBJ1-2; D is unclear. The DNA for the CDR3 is TGTGCCAGCAGCCGCGGAGGGTTGAACAGATCTAACTATGGCTACACCTTC. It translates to CASSRGGLNRSNYGYTF.